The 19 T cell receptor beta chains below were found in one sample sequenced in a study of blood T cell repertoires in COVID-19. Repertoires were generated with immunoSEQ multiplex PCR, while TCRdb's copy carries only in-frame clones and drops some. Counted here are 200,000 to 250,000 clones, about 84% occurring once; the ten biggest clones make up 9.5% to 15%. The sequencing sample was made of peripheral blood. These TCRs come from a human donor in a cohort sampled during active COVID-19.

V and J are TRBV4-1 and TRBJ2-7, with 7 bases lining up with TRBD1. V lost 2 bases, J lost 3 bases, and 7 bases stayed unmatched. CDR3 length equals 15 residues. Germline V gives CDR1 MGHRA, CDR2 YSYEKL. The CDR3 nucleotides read TGCGCCAGCAGCCAAACTCGGGACAGAGACTACGAGCAGTACTTC. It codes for CASSQTRDRDYEQYF.

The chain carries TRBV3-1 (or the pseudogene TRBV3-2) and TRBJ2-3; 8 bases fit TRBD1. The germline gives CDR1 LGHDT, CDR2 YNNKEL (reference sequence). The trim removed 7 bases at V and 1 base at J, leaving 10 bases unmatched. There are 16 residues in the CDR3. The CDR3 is CASTLTGAFRTDTQYF. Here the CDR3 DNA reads TGTGCCAGCACCCTGACAGGGGCCTTCCGCACAGATACGCAGTATTTT.

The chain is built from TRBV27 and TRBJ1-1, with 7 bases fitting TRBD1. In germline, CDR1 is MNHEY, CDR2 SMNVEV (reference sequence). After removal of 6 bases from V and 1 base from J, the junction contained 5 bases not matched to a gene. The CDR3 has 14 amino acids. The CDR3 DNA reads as TGTGCCAGCAGACTTGAGGGGGCGAACACTGAAGCTTTCTTT. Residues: CASRLEGANTEAFF.

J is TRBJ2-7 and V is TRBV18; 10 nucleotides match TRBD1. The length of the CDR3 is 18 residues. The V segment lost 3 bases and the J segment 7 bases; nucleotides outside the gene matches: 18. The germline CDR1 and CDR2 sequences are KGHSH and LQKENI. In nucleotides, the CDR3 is TGTGCCAGCTCACCGAATACGATAGGACAGGGGGTTACGTGGGAGCAGTACTTC. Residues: CASSPNTIGQGVTWEQYF. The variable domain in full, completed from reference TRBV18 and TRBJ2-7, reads NAGVMQNPRHLVRRRGQEARLRCSPMKGHSHVYWYRQLPEEGLKFMVYLQKENIIDESGMPKERFSAEFPKEGPSILRIQQVVRGDSAAYFCASSPNTIGQGVTWEQYFGPGTRLTVT.

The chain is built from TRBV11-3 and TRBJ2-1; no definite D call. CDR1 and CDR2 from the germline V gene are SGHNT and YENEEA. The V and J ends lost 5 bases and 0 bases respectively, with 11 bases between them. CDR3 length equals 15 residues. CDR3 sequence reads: CASSVDASSYNEQFF. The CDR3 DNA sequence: TGTGCCAGCAGCGTCGACGCTAGCTCCTACAATGAGCAGTTCTTC. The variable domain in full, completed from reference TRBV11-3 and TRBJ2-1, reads EAGVVQSPRYKIIEKKQPVAFWCNPISGHNTLYWYLQNLGQGPELLIRYENEEAVDDSQLPKDRFSAERLKGVDSTLKIQPAELGDSAVYLCASSVDASSYNEQFFGPGTRLTVL.

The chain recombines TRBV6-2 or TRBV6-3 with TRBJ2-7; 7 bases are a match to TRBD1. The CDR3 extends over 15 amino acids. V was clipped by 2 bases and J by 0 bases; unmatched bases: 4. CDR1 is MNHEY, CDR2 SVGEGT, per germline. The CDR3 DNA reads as TGTGCCAGCAGTTACACGACAGGGAGCTCCTACGAGCAGTACTTC. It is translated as CASSYTTGSSYEQYF.

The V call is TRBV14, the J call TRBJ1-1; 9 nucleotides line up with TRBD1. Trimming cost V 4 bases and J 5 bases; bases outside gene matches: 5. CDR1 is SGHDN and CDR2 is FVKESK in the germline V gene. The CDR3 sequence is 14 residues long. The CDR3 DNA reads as TGTGCCAGCAGCCGGGACAGGGAAGGGACTGAAGCTTTCTTT. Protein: CASSRDREGTEAFF.

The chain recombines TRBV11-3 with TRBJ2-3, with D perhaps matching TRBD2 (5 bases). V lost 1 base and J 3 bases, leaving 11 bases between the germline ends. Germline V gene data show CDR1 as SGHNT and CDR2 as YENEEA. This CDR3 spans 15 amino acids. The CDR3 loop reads CASSLGGSGTDTQYF. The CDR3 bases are TGTGCCAGCAGCTTAGGTGGGAGTGGGACAGATACGCAGTATTTT.

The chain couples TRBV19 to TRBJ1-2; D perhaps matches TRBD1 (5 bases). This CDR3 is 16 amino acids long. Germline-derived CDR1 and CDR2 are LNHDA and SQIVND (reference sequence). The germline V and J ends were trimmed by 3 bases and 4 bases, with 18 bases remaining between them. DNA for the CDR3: TGTGCCAGTAGTATCCTTTCCCAGGGTACTGTCTATGGCTACACCTTC. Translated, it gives CASSILSQGTVYGYTF.

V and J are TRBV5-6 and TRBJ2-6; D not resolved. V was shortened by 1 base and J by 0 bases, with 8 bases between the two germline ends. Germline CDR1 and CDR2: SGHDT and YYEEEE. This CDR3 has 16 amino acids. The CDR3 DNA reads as TGTGCCAGCAGCTTGATCAGTATCTCTGGGGCCAACGTCCTGACTTTC. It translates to CASSLISISGANVLTF. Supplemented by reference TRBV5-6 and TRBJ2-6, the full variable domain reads DAGVTQSPTHLIKTRGQQVTLRCSPKSGHDTVSWYQQALGQGPQFIFQYYEEEERQRGNFPDRFSGHQFPNYSSELNVNALLLGDSALYLCASSLISISGANVLTFGAGSRLTVL.

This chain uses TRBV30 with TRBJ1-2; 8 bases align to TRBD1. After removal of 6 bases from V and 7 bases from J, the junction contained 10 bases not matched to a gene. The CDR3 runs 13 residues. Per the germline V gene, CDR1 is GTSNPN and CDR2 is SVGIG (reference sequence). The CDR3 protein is CACQQGEFRGYTF. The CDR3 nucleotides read TGTGCCTGTCAACAGGGGGAGTTTCGTGGCTACACCTTC.

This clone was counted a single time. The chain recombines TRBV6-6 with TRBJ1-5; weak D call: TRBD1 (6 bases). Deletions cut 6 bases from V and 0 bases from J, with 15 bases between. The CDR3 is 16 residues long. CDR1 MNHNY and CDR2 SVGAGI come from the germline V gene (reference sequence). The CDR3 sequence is CASSRTGWDSNQPQHF. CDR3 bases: TGTGCCAGCAGCCGTACAGGGTGGGATAGCAATCAGCCCCAGCATTTT.

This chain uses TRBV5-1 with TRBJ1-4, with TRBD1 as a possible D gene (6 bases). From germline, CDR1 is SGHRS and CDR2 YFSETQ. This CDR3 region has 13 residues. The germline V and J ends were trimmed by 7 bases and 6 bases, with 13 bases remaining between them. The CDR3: CASGGGADEKLFF. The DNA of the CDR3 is TGCGCCAGCGGGGGGGGCGCGGATGAAAAACTGTTTTTT.

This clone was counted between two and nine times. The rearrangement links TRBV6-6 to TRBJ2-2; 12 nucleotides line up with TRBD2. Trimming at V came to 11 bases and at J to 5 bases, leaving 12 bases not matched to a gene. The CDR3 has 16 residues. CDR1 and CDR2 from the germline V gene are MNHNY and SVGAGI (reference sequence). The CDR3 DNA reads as TGTGCCGTCCGGACTAGCGGGATGTTATCGACCGGGGAGCTGTTTTTT. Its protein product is CAVRTSGMLSTGELFF.

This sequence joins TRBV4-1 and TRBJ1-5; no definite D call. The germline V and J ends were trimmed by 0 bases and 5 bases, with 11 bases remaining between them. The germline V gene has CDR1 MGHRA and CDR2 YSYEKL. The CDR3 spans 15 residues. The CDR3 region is CASSQDFSGYQPQHF. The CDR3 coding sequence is TGCGCCAGCAGCCAAGACTTTTCGGGGTATCAGCCCCAGCATTTT.

CDR3 region: CATLRDTSYEQYF. CDR3 in DNA: TGTGCCACCTTGAGGGACACCTCCTACGAGCAGTACTTC. The chain joins TRBV6-6 to TRBJ2-7, with D maybe TRBD1 (6 bases). This CDR3 contains 13 residues. Per germline, CDR1 MNHNY and CDR2 SVGAGI (reference sequence). Trimming removed 10 bases from V and 0 bases from J, with 13 bases in between.

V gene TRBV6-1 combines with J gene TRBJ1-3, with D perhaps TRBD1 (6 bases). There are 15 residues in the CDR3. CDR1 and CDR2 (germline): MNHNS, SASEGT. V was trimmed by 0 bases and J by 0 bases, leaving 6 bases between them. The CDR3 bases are TGTGCCAGCAGTGAAGCGACAGGCTCTGGAAACACCATATATTTT. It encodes CASSEATGSGNTIYF.

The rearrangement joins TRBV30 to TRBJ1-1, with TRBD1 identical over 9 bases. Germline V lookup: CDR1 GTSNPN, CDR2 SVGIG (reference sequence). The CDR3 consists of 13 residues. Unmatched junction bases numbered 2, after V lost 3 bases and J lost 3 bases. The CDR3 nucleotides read TGTGCCTGGAGGAGGACAGGGGACACTGAAGCTTTCTTT. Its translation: CAWRRTGDTEAFF.

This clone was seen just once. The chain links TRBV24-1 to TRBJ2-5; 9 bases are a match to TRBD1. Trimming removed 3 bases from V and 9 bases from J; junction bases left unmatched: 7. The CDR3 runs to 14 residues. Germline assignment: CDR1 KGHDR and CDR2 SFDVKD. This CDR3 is CATSDTGTGISQYF. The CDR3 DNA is TGTGCCACCAGTGATACCGGGACAGGGATTTCCCAGTACTTC.